The present entry profiles one T cell receptor beta chain with its context. Time point reported: after dendritic cell vaccination, including at tumor progression/relapse. Sequenced by immunoSEQ multiplex PCR; TCRdb stores in-frame clones only, minus some. The sample yields about 64,000 clones, roughly 86% seen once. The data stem from a study of glioma-infiltrating T cells after dendritic cell vaccination. Study information: Treatment, given 2003 to 2012, was autologous tumor lysate-pulsed dendritic cell vaccination.

Losses at the gene ends were 4 bases for V and 0 bases for J; bases not matched to a gene: 10. The CDR3 consists of 18 residues. Germline lookup yields CDR1 SEHNR and CDR2 FQNEAQ (reference sequence). The sample consisted of blood, taken after dendritic cell vaccination. The rearrangement uses TRBV7-9 and TRBJ1-1; 11 positions agree with TRBD1. This TCR was sampled from a human donor with glioblastoma. The CDR3 spells CASSSSPGTGGMNTEAFF. The CDR3, as DNA: TGTGCCAGCAGCTCATCTCCCGGGACAGGGGGGATGAACACTGAAGCTTTCTTT.